This T cell receptor beta chain emerged from a study of radiation and T cells in renal cell carcinoma. Time point defined: baseline pretreatment blood. Described treatment: 15 Gy SBRT to primary tumor, nephrectomy 4 weeks later. The repertoire was sequenced with immunoSEQ multiplex PCR; TCRdb's copy has only in-frame clones and lacks some. The sample lists tens of thousands of clones, about 79% occurring once. CDR3 length equals 14 residues. Germline V gene lookup returns CDR1 SGHTA and CDR2 FQGTGA. Trimming removed 5 bases from V and 5 bases from J, with 16 bases in between. The chain has TRBV7-3 and TRBJ2-7; possible D gene TRBD2, 5 bases. The sample was blood, taken from a patient whose treatment included radiotherapy and nephrectomy. The sequence came from a man in his 60s with renal cell carcinoma. CDR3 sequence: CASSPSLASNEQYF. CDR3 nucleotides: TGTGCCAGCAGCCCATCCCTAGCTTCCAACGAGCAGTACTTC.